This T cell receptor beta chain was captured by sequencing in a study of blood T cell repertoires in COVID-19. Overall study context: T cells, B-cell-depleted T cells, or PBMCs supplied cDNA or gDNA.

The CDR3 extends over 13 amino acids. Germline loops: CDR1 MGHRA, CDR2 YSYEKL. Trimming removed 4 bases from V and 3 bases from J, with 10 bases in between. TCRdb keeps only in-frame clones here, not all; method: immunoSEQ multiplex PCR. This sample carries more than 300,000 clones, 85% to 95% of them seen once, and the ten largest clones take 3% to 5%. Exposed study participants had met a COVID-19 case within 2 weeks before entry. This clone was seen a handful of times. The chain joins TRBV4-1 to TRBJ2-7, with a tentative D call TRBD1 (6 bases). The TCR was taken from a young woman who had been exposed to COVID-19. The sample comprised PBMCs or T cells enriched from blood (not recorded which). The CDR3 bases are TGCGCCAGCAGCCGGGGACAATTCTACGAGCAGTACTTC. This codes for CASSRGQFYEQYF.